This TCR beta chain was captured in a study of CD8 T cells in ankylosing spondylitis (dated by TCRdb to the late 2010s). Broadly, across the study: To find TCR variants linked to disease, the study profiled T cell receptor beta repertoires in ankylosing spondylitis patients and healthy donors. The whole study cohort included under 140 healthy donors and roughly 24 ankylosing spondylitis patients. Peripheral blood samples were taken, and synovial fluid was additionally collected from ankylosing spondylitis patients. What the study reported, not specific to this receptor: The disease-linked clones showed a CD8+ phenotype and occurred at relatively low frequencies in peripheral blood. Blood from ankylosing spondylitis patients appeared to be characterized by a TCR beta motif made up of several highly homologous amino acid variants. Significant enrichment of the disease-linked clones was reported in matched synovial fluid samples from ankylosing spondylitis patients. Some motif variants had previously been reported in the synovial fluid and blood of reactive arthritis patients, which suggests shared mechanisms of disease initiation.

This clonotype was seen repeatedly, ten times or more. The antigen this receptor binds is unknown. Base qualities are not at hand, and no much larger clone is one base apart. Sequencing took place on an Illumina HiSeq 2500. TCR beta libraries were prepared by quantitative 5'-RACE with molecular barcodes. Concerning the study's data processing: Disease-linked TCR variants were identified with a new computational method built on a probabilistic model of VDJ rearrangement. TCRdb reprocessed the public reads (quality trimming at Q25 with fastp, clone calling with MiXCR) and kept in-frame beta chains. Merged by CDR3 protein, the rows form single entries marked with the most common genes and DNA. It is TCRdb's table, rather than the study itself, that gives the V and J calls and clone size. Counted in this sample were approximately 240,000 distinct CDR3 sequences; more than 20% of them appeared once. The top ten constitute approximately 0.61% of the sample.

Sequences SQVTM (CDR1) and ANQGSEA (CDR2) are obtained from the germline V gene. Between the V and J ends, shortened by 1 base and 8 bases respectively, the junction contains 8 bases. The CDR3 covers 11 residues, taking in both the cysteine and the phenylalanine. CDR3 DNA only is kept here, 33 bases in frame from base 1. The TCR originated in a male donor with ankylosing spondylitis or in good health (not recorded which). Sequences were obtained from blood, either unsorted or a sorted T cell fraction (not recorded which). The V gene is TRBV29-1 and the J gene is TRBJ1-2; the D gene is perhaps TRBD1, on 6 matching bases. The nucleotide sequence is TGCAGCGTTGAAGCCGGGGGCGGCTACACCTTC. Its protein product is CSVEAGGGYTF.